The rows below give T cell receptor beta chains drawn from one sample of a study of OX40 agonist ivuxolimab in advanced cancers. The method was immunoSEQ multiplex PCR; TCRdb's version includes in-frame clones alone and lacks a portion of them. The sample contains about 120,000 clones, 85% to 90% of which appear only once. The sample consisted of CD4+ or CD8+ T cells sorted from blood, taken in a trial of the OX40 agonist ivuxolimab. Source of these receptors: an adult with an advanced solid tumor such as melanoma, head and neck, liver or kidney cancer. CDR3s include the opening cysteine and the closing phenylalanine or tryptophan. Each record gives: J gene, D gene, V gene, clone size, CDR3 DNA, CDR3 protein. A D gene is named only where the DNA matches it firmly. Some rows have no size entry. The others give once, few or many, or a class for an expanded clone.

>TRBJ2-5|TRBD2|TRBV7-6|-
TGTGCCAGCAGCTTAGGTAGCGGGGGGGCTGAGACCCAGTACTTC
CASSLGSGGAETQYF
>TRBJ2-7|-|TRBV28|-
TGTGCCAGCCCGCGAGTTGGAGGTAGTGGTTTCGACGAGCAGTACTTC
CASPRVGGSGFDEQYF
>TRBJ2-2|TRBD2|TRBV6-5|-
TGTGCCAGCATCTCCCCTAGCGGGGGGGCCGGGGAGCTGTTTTTT
CASISPSGGAGELFF
>TRBJ1-1|-|TRBV5-1|-
TGCGCCAGCAGCTTGGGGCTGATGAACACTGAAGCTTTCTTT
CASSLGLMNTEAFF
>TRBJ1-6|TRBD1|TRBV27|-
TGTGCCAGCAGCGATGCGGGACAGGGAACTTCACCCCTCCACTTT
CASSDAGQGTSPLHF
>TRBJ2-1|TRBD2|TRBV28|-
TGTGCCAGCAGGACTAGCGTGAATGAGCAGTTCTTC
CASRTSVNEQFF
>TRBJ2-7|-|TRBV6-6|-
TGTGCCAGCAAATCCCCAGGGAATCCCTACGAGCAGTACTTC
CASKSPGNPYEQYF
>TRBJ2-2|-|TRBV19|-
TGTGCCAGTAGTATCGCAACGAACACCGGGGAGCTGTTTTTT
CASSIATNTGELFF
>TRBJ1-1|-|TRBV4-3|-
TGCGCCAGCGGACGGGGGGGAGCGAACACTGAAGCTTTCTTT
CASGRGGANTEAFF
>TRBJ1-6|TRBD1|TRBV7-9|-
TGTGCCAGCAGCGCCGACAGGGAAGGGCGACGAGATTCACCCCTCCACTTT
CASSADREGRRDSPLHF
>TRBJ2-3|-|TRBV10-1|-
TGCGCCAGCAGTAGGGTGAGGGAAGATACGCAGTATTTT
CASSRVREDTQYF
>TRBJ2-6|-|TRBV7-7|once
TGTGCCAGCAGCTCCCCGAGGGATTTT
CASSSPRDF
>TRBJ2-5|-|TRBV6-4|-
TGTGCCAGCAGTGACTCGGCCTTTCCCGGATACCAAGAGACCCAGTACTTC
CASSDSAFPGYQETQYF
>TRBJ1-5|-|TRBV27|-
TGTGCCAGCAGTTTACAAGAGAATCAGCCCCAGCATTTT
CASSLQENQPQHF
>TRBJ1-1|-|TRBV4-3|-
TGCGCCAGCAGCCAAGGGCAGGGACGGGAAGCTTTCTTT
CASSQGQGREAFF
>TRBJ1-3|-|TRBV19|-
TGTGCCAGTAGTCCGGGGACTAAGGGCACCATATATTTT
CASSPGTKGTIYF
>TRBJ2-2|-|TRBV2|once
TGTGCCATTCCGTCTGGGGAGCTGTTTTTT
CAIPSGELFF
>TRBJ2-7|TRBD1|TRBV10-3|-
TGTGCCATCATGAAGGGGACAGGGAGCTCCTACGAGCAGTACTTC
CAIMKGTGSSYEQYF
>TRBJ2-2|-|TRBV5-6|-
TGTGCCAGCAGCTCGCGTTCGGGAGCGAACACCGGGGAGCTGTTTTTT
CASSSRSGANTGELFF
>TRBJ1-2|-|TRBV6-5|-
TGTGCCAGCAGTTACTCGAAGGGTAACTATGGCTACACCTTC
CASSYSKGNYGYTF
>TRBJ2-1|-|TRBV5-1|-
TGCGCCAGCAGCTTGGAATCCCCGGGGGTCTACAGCGGATACAATGAGCAGTTCTTC
CASSLESPGVYSGYNEQFF
>TRBJ1-6|TRBD1|TRBV7-2|few
TGTGCCAGCAGCTCACCGGGACAGGGAAATTCACCCCTCCACTTT
CASSSPGQGNSPLHF
>TRBJ2-3|-|TRBV5-1|once
TGCGCCAGCAGCTTATCCCAATCCACAGATACGCAGTATTTT
CASSLSQSTDTQYF
>TRBJ2-3|TRBD1|TRBV28|-
TGTGCCAGCAAAGGGACAGCGGAGAATACGCAGTATTTT
CASKGTAENTQYF
>TRBJ2-5|TRBD1|TRBV28|-
TGTGCCAGCAGTACTACAGGGGGAAGCCAAGAGACCCAGTACTTC
CASSTTGGSQETQYF
>TRBJ2-7|TRBD1|TRBV2|-
TGTGCCAGCAGTGACAGGGGGCCTGGAGAGCAGTACTTC
CASSDRGPGEQYF
>TRBJ1-2|-|TRBV6-1|-
TGTGCCAGCAGTGAAGCCGACAACTATGGCTACACCTTC
CASSEADNYGYTF
>TRBJ1-1|-|TRBV7-2|-
TGTGCCAGCAGCTTAGAACGGTTGAACACTGAAGCTTTCTTT
CASSLERLNTEAFF
>TRBJ2-7|-|TRBV10-3|-
TGTGCCATCAGTGAGAGGGAAGGAGGTCTTTACGAGCAGTACTTC
CAISEREGGLYEQYF
>TRBJ1-2|-|TRBV19|-
TGTGCCAGTACTCGAGCAGGAGGGGACTATGGCTACACCTTC
CASTRAGGDYGYTF
>TRBJ1-2|-|TRBV6-5|once
TGTGCCAGCAGTGTGACAGCCGCCGGATATGGCTACACCTTC
CASSVTAAGYGYTF
>TRBJ1-1|-|TRBV7-9|few
TGTGCCAGCAGCCAAACCTGGGAGACTGAAGCTTTCTTT
CASSQTWETEAFF
>TRBJ2-1|-|TRBV7-2|-
TGTGCCAGCAGCTTGGGTCTAGTTGTCCACAATGAGCAGTTCTTC
CASSLGLVVHNEQFF
>TRBJ1-5|TRBD1|TRBV19|-
TGTGCCAGTAGTACCAGACAGGGCGGCAGTCAGCCCCAGCATTTT
CASSTRQGGSQPQHF